One and the same sample provided the 28 T cell receptor beta chains below, sequenced in a study of blood T cells in healthy people across ages. With a J-beta primer mix and a sample-barcoded 5' primer, a second PCR ran 7 to 11 cycles. One entry per CDR3 protein results from TCRdb running MiXCR on the 5' RACE reads. This sample has about 1.1 million distinct CDR3 sequences, with 35% to 40% found just once. Sequencing was performed on blood. These receptors all come from a man between 18 and 35 years old in good health.

This clonotype was observed a few times. CDR3 sequence reads: CASSQSGTDLRETQYF. CDR3 coding DNA: TGCGCCAGCAGCCAATCCGGGACGGATCTGAGAGAGACCCAGTACTTC. V usage is TRBV4-1 and J usage is TRBJ2-5; the D call may be TRBD1 or TRBD2 (5 bases each). Looked up from germline, CDR1 is MGHRA and CDR2 is YSYEKL. This CDR3 has 16 amino acids. V gave up 2 bases and J gave up 4 bases, with 17 bases separating them.

This clonotype was seen a handful of times. Here the CDR3 reads CASSYSDLEQFF. The CDR3, as DNA: TGTGCCAGCAGTTACTCGGACCTGGAGCAGTTCTTC. The genes are TRBV6-6 and TRBJ2-1; no clear D gene. Trimming shortened V by 0 bases and J by 10 bases, and 7 bases separated the two germline ends. Germline V gene lookup returns CDR1 MNHNY and CDR2 SVGAGI (reference sequence). The CDR3 consists of 12 residues.

In this sample, this clonotype turned up a few times. The rearrangement uses TRBV6-5 and TRBJ2-3; TRBD1 might be the D (6 bases). V was trimmed by 2 bases and J by 2 bases, leaving 11 bases between them. The CDR3 runs 15 residues. Germline lookup yields CDR1 MNHEY and CDR2 SVGAGI. CDR3 bases: TGTGCCAGCAGTTACACAGGGAGTGTCACAGATACGCAGTATTTT. Its protein is CASSYTGSVTDTQYF.

This clonotype came up once. The DNA of the CDR3 is TGTGCCAGCAGTTACTCAATACAGGGATATGAGCAGTACTTC. It is translated as CASSYSIQGYEQYF. V usage is TRBV6-5 and J usage is TRBJ2-5, with a possible D match to TRBD1 (6 bases). In germline, CDR1 is MNHEY, CDR2 SVGAGI. Between the trimmed V and J ends, which lost 0 bases and 11 bases, there was a span of 16 bases. This CDR3 contains 14 residues.

V and J are TRBV20-1 and TRBJ1-1, with a weak D call TRBD1 (6 bases). The CDR3 extends over 15 amino acids. CDR1 and CDR2 from the germline V gene are DFQATT and SNEGSKA (reference sequence). V gave up 1 base and J gave up 6 bases, with 18 bases separating them. CDR3 region: CSARVNSQGRPEAFF. Here the CDR3 DNA reads TGCAGTGCTAGAGTAAATTCACAGGGTAGGCCTGAAGCTTTCTTT.

The V and J genes are TRBV2 and TRBJ1-1; D is unresolved. The V gene's germline CDR1 is SNHLY and CDR2 FYNNEI. There are 13 residues in the CDR3. V was shortened by 5 bases and J by 6 bases, with 13 bases between the two germline ends. The chain's CDR3 is CASSNVRNSEAFF. The CDR3 nucleotides read TGTGCCAGCAGTAATGTTCGAAACTCTGAAGCTTTCTTT.

This clonotype turned up a few times. CDR3 nucleotide sequence: TGCAGTGCTAGAGAATGGGGGACAACAATCCGAGGCTACACCTTC. Translation: CSAREWGTTIRGYTF. The rearrangement joins TRBV20-1 to TRBJ1-2, with a tentative D call TRBD1 (6 bases). V was cut by 0 bases and J by 8 bases, with 19 bases left in between. Germline-derived CDR1 and CDR2 are DFQATT and SNEGSKA (reference sequence). The CDR3 contains 15 residues.

A note on this clonotype: The junction differs from germline at one of its ends, possibly a read error. The chain combines TRBV7-2 with TRBJ2-4; D may be TRBD1 or TRBD2 (6 bases each). There are 14 residues in the CDR3. CDR1 is SGHTA, CDR2 FQGNSA, per germline. The CDR3 loop is CASSAGGSRDIQYF. CDR3 bases: TGTGCCAGCAGCGCCGGGGGCAGTAGAGACATCCAGTACTTC.

The CDR3 region is CASRDRDTNYGYTF. The CDR3 DNA follows: TGCGCCAGCAGGGACAGGGATACTAACTATGGCTACACCTTC. The V and J genes are TRBV4-1 and TRBJ1-2; 8 nucleotides align to TRBD1. The CDR3 totals 14 residues. The V and J ends lost 6 bases and 0 bases, in that order; junction bases with no gene match: 3. In germline, CDR1 is MGHRA, CDR2 YSYEKL.

For this clonotype: A single base separates this from a much larger clone, so it may be a read error. This rearrangement joins TRBV6-2 or TRBV6-3 to TRBJ1-5; D is uncertain. Germline CDR1 MNHEY, CDR2 SVGEGT. V lost 6 bases to trimming and J lost 4 bases, with 10 bases between them. This CDR3 is built from 13 residues. DNA of the CDR3: TGTGCCAGCAGCCCCCTCGTGAATCAGCCCCAGCATTTT. Its protein is CASSPLVNQPQHF.

The V and J genes are TRBV6-2 or TRBV6-3 and TRBJ1-6; 7 bases agree with TRBD1. This CDR3 is built from 15 residues. Germline V gene sequence: CDR1 MNHEY, CDR2 SVGEGT. V was clipped by 6 bases and J by 7 bases; unmatched bases: 9. CDR3 protein: CASREGQDENSPLHF. CDR3 DNA: TGTGCCAGCAGAGAAGGACAGGACGAAAATTCACCCCTCCACTTT.

This clonotype has a handful of counts. The chain links TRBV7-8 to TRBJ2-2; D possibly corresponds to TRBD2 (6 bases). Germline V lookup: CDR1 SGHVS, CDR2 FQNEAQ. The V end was cut by 3 bases, the J end by 4 bases, with 12 bases between. The CDR3 consists of 15 residues. CDR3 DNA sequence: TGTGCCAGCAGCTTGCGGAGGGCTGTCACCGGGGAGCTGTTTTTT. The encoded protein is CASSLRRAVTGELFF. Full variable domain (rest looked up from reference TRBV7-8 and TRBJ2-2): GAGVSQSPRYKVAKRGQDVALRCDPISGHVSLFWYQQALGQGPEFLTYFQNEAQLDKSGLPSDRFFAERPEGSVSTLKIQRTQQEDSAVYLCASSLRRAVTGELFFGEGSRLTVL.

The genes are TRBV12-3 or TRBV12-4 and TRBJ2-5; maybe TRBD2 (6 bases). Between the trimmed V and J ends, which lost 3 bases and 4 bases, there was a span of 15 bases. The CDR3 length is 15 residues. CDR3 protein: CASSLYLAGTETQYF. As DNA, the CDR3 is TGTGCCAGCAGTTTGTATCTGGCGGGGACAGAGACCCAGTACTTC.

The rearrangement joins TRBV6-1 to TRBJ1-1, with D tentatively TRBD1 (6 bases). CDR3 length equals 14 residues. Germline values: CDR1 MNHNS, CDR2 SASEGT. Trimming cost V 6 bases and J 2 bases, with 13 bases left between them. In DNA, the CDR3 is TGTGCCAGCAGGGACAGCCACTTTAACACTGAAGCTTTCTTT. It is translated as CASRDSHFNTEAFF.

The CDR3: CATSREGGAITDTQYF. Written as DNA, the CDR3 is TGTGCCACCAGCAGAGAAGGGGGGGCTATTACAGATACGCAGTATTTT. The chain is built from TRBV15 and TRBJ2-3, with D perhaps matching TRBD2 (7 bases). This CDR3 has 16 residues. Germline CDR1 LNHNV, CDR2 YYDKDF (reference sequence). Trimming pared 0 bases from V and 3 bases from J, leaving 13 bases between.

This clonotype was detected only a few times. J is TRBJ2-1 and V is TRBV4-1; D unresolved. This CDR3 is built from 15 residues. V was shortened by 0 bases and J by 2 bases, with 8 bases between the two germline ends. From germline, CDR1 is MGHRA and CDR2 YSYEKL. The CDR3 region is CASSQEIYPYNEQFF. For the CDR3, the DNA is TGCGCCAGCAGCCAAGAGATATATCCCTACAATGAGCAGTTCTTC.

The gene calls are TRBV5-1 and TRBJ2-7; D possibly corresponds to TRBD1 (5 bases). Trimming stripped 4 bases from V and 2 bases from J, with 13 bases between. The CDR3 is 14 amino acids. Germline V lookup: CDR1 SGHRS, CDR2 YFSETQ. CDR3 region: CASSGAGSTYEQYF. CDR3 DNA: TGCGCCAGCAGCGGGGCAGGGTCGACCTACGAGCAGTACTTC.

This clonotype was counted only a few times. The chain joins TRBV9 to TRBJ1-5; D gene unclear. V was clipped by 4 bases and J by 3 bases, with 11 bases between them. Germline V gives CDR1 SGDLS, CDR2 YYNGEE. The CDR3 consists of 14 residues. The CDR3, as DNA: TGTGCCAGCAGCACCGACGGAAACAATCAGCCCCAGCATTTT. Translated: CASSTDGNNQPQHF.

In its sample, this clonotype was seen a few times. At one of its ends the junction is not consistent with the germline gene, which may arise from a read error. The chain recombines TRBV3-1 with TRBJ2-3; D remains unclear. The CDR3 has 13 residues. Germline V gives CDR1 LGHDT, CDR2 YNNKEL (reference sequence). CDR3 amino acids: CASSHLSTDTQYF. CDR3 bases: TGCGCCAGCAGCCACCTGAGCACAGATACGCAGTATTTT.

J is TRBJ2-1 and V is TRBV6-2 or TRBV6-3; TRBD1 matches at 8 bases. CDR3 size: 14 residues. V dropped 9 bases and J dropped 8; count of bases not matched to a gene: 12. Germline assignment: CDR1 MNHEY and CDR2 SVGEGT. The CDR3 loop is CASTGQGILYEQFF. The CDR3 DNA reads as TGTGCCAGTACCGGACAGGGAATTCTATATGAGCAGTTCTTC.

This clonotype has only a few counts. This chain joins TRBV11-1 and TRBJ2-1, with D perhaps TRBD1 or TRBD2 (5 bases each). Germline assignment: CDR1 SGHAT and CDR2 FQDESV (reference sequence). V was shortened by 5 bases and J by 4 bases, with 12 bases between the two germline ends. This CDR3 contains 14 residues. CDR3 sequence reads: CASSPGRIYNEQFF. The DNA for the CDR3 is TGTGCCAGCAGCCCGGGACGTATATACAATGAGCAGTTCTTC.

CDR3 loop: CATSRDSLRAGEGYTF. In nucleotides, the CDR3 is TGTGCCACCAGCAGAGATTCACTTCGGGCAGGGGAAGGCTACACCTTC. The V call is TRBV15, the J call TRBJ1-2, with D maybe TRBD1 (6 bases). Looked up from germline, CDR1 is LNHNV and CDR2 is YYDKDF (reference sequence). The CDR3 is made up of 16 amino acids. The V end was cut by 0 bases, the J end by 8 bases, with 19 bases between.

Note on this clonotype: Being one base from a much bigger clone, this may be a read error. This chain links TRBV10-3 with TRBJ2-5; D is undetermined. Germline-derived CDR1 and CDR2 are ENHRY and SYGVKD. There are 13 residues in the CDR3. The CDR3 loop is CVISDGYQETQYF. The CDR3 DNA reads as TGTGTCATCAGTGACGGCTACCAAGAGACCCAGTACTTC.

There are many counts of this clonotype. The chain carries TRBV6-5 and TRBJ2-1; 8 bases fit TRBD1. CDR3 size: 17 residues. Germline V gene sequence: CDR1 MNHEY, CDR2 SVGAGI. The J segment lost 8 bases and the V segment lost 2 bases, leaving 14 bases of the junction unmatched. As DNA, the CDR3 is TGTGCCAGCAGTTACAGGGGGCCGGGACAGGCCCCTCATGAGCAGTTCTTC. It encodes CASSYRGPGQAPHEQFF.

The chain joins TRBV18 to TRBJ1-1; a weak D match, TRBD1 (5 bases). This CDR3 has 15 residues. The germline V and J ends were trimmed by 2 bases and 1 base, with 11 bases remaining between them. Germline V gives CDR1 KGHSH, CDR2 LQKENI. CDR3 DNA sequence: TGTGCCAGCTCACCAAAGCGAAGGGGGAACACTGAAGCTTTCTTT. Encoded protein: CASSPKRRGNTEAFF.

This chain joins TRBV11-2 and TRBJ2-6, with a tentative D call TRBD1 (5 bases). The CDR3 is 15 amino acids. CDR1 and CDR2 from the germline V gene are SGHAT and FQNNGV. Trimming shortened V by 5 bases and J by 2 bases, and 10 bases separated the two germline ends. CDR3 DNA sequence: TGTGCCAGCAGCCCTAGACAGCCTGGGGCCAACGTCCTGACTTTC. It codes for CASSPRQPGANVLTF.

A few counts support this clonotype. The genes are TRBV13 and TRBJ2-5; 7 nucleotides match TRBD2. Per germline, CDR1 PRHDT and CDR2 FYEKMQ (reference sequence). The CDR3 runs 14 residues. The V gene end was trimmed by 4 bases and the J gene end by 5 bases; junction bases not matched to a gene: 7. CDR3 residues: CASSSDWEGETQYF. The CDR3 bases are TGTGCCAGCAGCTCCGACTGGGAGGGGGAGACCCAGTACTTC. The full variable domain, rest sourced from reference TRBV13 and TRBJ2-5, is AAGVIQSPRHLIKEKRETATLKCYPIPRHDTVYWYQQGPGQDPQFLISFYEKMQSDKGSIPDRFSAQQFSDYHSELNMSSLELGDSALYFCASSSDWEGETQYFGPGTRLLVL.

This clonotype was picked up a small number of times. The chain couples TRBV7-9 to TRBJ2-3; the match to TRBD2 covers 8 bases. The germline CDR1 and CDR2 sequences are SEHNR and FQNEAQ (reference sequence). The CDR3 loop spans 15 amino acids. The ends lost 2 bases at V and 4 bases at J; junction bases unmatched: 5. In nucleotides, the CDR3 is TGTGCCAGCAGCTTAACGGGGGGGCTCCCAGATACGCAGTATTTT. Protein sequence: CASSLTGGLPDTQYF.